This T cell receptor beta chain was identified during a study of Ad26.COV2.S vaccination and SARS-CoV-2 variants. Whole-study context: The donor belonged to the COV1001 Ad26.COV2.S trial arm. Study-wide results and limits: While placebo recipients had lower spike-specific TCR breadth, vaccine recipients had more. Placebo and vaccine recipients had non-spike TCR breadth that was similar.

TCRdb's table, derived via immunoSEQ multiplex PCR, lists solely in-frame clones and lacks some. The sample lists around 450,000 clones, over 75% occurring once. Indicated treatment: some 20 received Ad26.COV2.S at low or high dose, single or two shots; about five received placebo; per-sample allocation not given. Sampling was performed 63 days after the first vaccine or placebo injection. As its vector, the vaccine had Ad26, which expressed Wuhan-strain SARS-CoV-2 spike. Turning to this clone: Its target is not known.

From germline, CDR1 is SGHNT and CDR2 YYREEE (reference sequence). The CDR3 length is 15 residues. Losses at the gene ends were 4 bases for V and 5 bases for J; bases not matched to a gene: 5. The clonotype comes from a person between 18 and 59 years old who received the Ad26.COV2.S COVID-19 vaccine or a placebo. The rearrangement uses TRBV5-4 and TRBJ2-1; TRBD2 matches at 11 bases. The starting material was peripheral blood, obtained in a trial of Ad26.COV2.S vaccine versus placebo. CDR3 sequence reads: CASSHTSGSHNEQFF. Here the CDR3 DNA reads TGTGCCAGCAGCCACACTAGCGGGAGCCACAATGAGCAGTTCTTC.